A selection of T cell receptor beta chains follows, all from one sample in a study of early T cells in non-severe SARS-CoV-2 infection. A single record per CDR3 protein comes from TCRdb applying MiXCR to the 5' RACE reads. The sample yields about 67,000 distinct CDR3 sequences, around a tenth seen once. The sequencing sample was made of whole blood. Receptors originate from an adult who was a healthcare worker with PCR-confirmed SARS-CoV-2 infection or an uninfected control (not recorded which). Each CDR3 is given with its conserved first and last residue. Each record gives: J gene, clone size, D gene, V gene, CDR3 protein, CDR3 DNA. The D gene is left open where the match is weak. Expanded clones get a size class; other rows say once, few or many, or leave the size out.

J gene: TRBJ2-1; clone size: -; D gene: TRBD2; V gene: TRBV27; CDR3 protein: CASSFAGALYNEQFF; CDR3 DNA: TGTGCCAGCAGTTTCGCGGGAGCACTTTACAATGAGCAGTTCTTC
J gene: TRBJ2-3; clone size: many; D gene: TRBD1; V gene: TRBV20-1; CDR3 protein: CSASMSGQGVNTQYF; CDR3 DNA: TGCAGTGCTAGCATGTCCGGTCAGGGGGTAAATACGCAGTATTTT
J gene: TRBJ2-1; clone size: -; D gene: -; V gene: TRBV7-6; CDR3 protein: CASSSLPGRGFGDNEQFF; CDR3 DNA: TGTGCCAGCAGCTCCCTCCCGGGGCGGGGATTTGGAGACAATGAGCAGTTCTTC
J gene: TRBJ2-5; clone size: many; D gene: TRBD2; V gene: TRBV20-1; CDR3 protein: CSARDRLAGGPNVMGTQYF; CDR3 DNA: TGCAGTGCTAGAGATCGACTAGCGGGGGGCCCCAACGTGATGGGGACCCAGTACTTC
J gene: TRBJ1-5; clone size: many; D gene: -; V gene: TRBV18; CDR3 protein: CASSQEAHSNQPQHF; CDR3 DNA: TGTGCCAGCTCCCAGGAGGCCCATAGCAATCAGCCCCAGCATTTT
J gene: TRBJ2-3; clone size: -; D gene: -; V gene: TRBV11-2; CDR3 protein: CASSGIGAYNTDTQYF; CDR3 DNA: TGTGCCAGCAGCGGAATAGGGGCTTACAACACAGATACGCAGTATTTT
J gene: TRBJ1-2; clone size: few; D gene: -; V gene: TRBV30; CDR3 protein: CAWSVGRQNNYGYTF; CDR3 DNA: TGTGCCTGGAGTGTAGGGAGACAGAATAACTATGGCTACACCTTC
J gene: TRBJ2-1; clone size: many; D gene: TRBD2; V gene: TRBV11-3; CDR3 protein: CASSLARTSAYNEQFF; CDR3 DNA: TGTGCCAGCAGCTTAGCCCGGACTAGCGCGTACAATGAGCAGTTCTTC
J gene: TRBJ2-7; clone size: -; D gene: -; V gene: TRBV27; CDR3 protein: CASSAGGTYEQYF; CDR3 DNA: TGTGCCAGCAGCGCCGGGGGTACCTACGAGCAGTACTTC
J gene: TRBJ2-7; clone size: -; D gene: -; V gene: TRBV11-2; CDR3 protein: CASSLESGTYEQYF; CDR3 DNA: TGTGCCAGCAGCTTAGAGTCCGGTACCTACGAGCAGTACTTC
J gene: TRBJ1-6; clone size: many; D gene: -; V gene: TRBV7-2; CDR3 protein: CASSPRRSSYNSPLHF; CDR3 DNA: TGTGCCAGCAGCCCCCGACGGAGCTCCTATAATTCACCCCTCCACTTT
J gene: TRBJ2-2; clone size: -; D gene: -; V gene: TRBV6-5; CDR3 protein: CALRDPNTGELFF; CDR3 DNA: TGTGCCCTTCGTGACCCGAACACCGGGGAGCTGTTTTTT
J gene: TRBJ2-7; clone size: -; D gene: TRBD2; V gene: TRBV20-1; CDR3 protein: CSALPTSGGSYEQYF; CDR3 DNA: TGCAGTGCGCTCCCGACTAGCGGGGGTTCCTACGAGCAGTACTTC
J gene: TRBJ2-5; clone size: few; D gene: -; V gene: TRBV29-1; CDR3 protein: CSVGHGQETQYF; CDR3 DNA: TGCAGCGTTGGACACGGACAAGAGACCCAGTACTTC
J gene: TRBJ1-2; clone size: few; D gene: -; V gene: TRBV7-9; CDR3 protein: CASSSPARASGYTF; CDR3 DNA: TGTGCCAGCAGCTCCCCTGCCAGGGCCAGTGGCTACACCTTC
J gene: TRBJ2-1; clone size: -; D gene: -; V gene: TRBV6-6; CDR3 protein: CASSDSNEQFF; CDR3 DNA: TGTGCCAGCAGTGACTCCAATGAGCAGTTCTTC
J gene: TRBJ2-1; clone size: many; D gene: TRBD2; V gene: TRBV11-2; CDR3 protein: CASSLDRPAGNEQFF; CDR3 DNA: TGTGCCAGCAGCTTAGATCGCCCAGCGGGGAATGAGCAGTTCTTC
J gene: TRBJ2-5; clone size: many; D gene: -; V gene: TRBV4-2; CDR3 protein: CASSREALPQETQYF; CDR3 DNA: TGTGCCAGCAGCCGTGAAGCTTTGCCACAAGAGACCCAGTACTTC
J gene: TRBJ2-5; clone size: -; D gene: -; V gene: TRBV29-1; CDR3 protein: CSVEETQYF; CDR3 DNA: TGCAGCGTTGAGGAGACCCAGTACTTC
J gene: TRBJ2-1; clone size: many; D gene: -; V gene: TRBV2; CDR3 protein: CASSEAGYEQFF; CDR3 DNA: TGTGCCAGCAGTGAAGCGGGCTATGAGCAGTTCTTC
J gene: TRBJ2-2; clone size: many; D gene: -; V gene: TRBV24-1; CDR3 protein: CATSDPSSEHTGELFF; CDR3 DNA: TGTGCCACCAGTGATCCGTCCAGCGAGCACACCGGGGAGCTGTTTTTT
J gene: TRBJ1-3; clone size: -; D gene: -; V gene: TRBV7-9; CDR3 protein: CASSRGSGNTIYF; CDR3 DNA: TGTGCCAGCAGTAGGGGATCTGGAAACACCATATATTTT
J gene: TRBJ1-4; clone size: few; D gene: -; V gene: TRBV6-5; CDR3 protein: CASSYRFGAGEKLFF; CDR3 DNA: TGTGCCAGCAGTTACCGCTTCGGGGCTGGGGAAAAACTGTTTTTT
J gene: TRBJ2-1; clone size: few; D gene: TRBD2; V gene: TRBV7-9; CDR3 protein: CASTPPSGVREAYNEQFF; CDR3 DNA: TGTGCCAGCACCCCCCCTAGCGGAGTACGAGAGGCCTACAATGAGCAGTTCTTC
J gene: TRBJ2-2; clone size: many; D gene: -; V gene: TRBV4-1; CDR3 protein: CASSQVDVGFNTGELFF; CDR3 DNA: TGCGCCAGCAGCCAAGTCGACGTGGGATTTAACACCGGGGAGCTGTTTTTT
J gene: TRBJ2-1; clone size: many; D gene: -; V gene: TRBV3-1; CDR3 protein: CASSTLAYAEQFF; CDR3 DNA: TGTGCCAGCAGCACCTTAGCGTACGCTGAGCAGTTCTTC
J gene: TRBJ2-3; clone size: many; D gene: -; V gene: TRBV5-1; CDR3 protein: CASSWEQGLSRTDTQYF; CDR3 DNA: TGCGCCAGCAGCTGGGAACAGGGTCTCTCCCGCACAGATACGCAGTATTTT
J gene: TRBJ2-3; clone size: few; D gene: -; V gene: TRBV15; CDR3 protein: CATSRGVETSTDTQYF; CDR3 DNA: TGTGCCACCAGCAGAGGTGTTGAGACTAGCACAGATACGCAGTATTTT
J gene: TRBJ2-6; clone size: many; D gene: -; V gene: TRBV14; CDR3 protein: CASSGGLAGANVLTF; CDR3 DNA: TGTGCCAGCAGCGGCGGGCTCGCCGGGGCCAACGTCCTGACTTTC
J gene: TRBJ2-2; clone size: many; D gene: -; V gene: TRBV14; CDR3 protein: CASSNRHSNTGELFF; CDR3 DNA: TGTGCCAGCAGCAACCGACACTCGAACACCGGGGAGCTGTTTTTT
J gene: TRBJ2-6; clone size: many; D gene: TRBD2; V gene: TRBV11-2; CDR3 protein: CASSLGLAGVAGANVLTF; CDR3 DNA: TGTGCCAGCAGCTTAGGGCTAGCGGGAGTTGCCGGGGCCAACGTCCTGACTTTC
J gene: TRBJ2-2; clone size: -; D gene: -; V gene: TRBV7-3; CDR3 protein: CASSATGNPNTGELFF; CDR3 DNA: TGTGCCAGCAGCGCCACAGGGAATCCGAACACCGGGGAGCTGTTTTTT
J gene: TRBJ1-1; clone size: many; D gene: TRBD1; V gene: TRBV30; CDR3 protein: CAWSVRQGGEAFF; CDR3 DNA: TGTGCCTGGAGTGTAAGGCAGGGGGGCGAAGCTTTCTTT
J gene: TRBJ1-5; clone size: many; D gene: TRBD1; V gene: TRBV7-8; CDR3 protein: CASSEGQVYQPQHF; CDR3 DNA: TGTGCCAGCAGCGAAGGACAGGTATATCAGCCCCAGCATTTT
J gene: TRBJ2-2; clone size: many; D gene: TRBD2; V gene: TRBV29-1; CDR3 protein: CSVEPGGAFTGELFF; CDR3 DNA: TGCAGCGTTGAACCCGGGGGGGCGTTCACCGGGGAGCTGTTTTTT
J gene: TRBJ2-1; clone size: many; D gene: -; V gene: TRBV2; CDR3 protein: CASRPAGSDEQFF; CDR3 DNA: TGTGCCAGCCGGCCGGCCGGTAGCGATGAGCAGTTCTTC
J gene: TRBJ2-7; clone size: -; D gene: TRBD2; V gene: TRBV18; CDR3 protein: CASSPQGLAGTYGQYF; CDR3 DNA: TGTGCCAGCTCACCACAAGGACTAGCGGGAACCTACGGGCAGTACTTC
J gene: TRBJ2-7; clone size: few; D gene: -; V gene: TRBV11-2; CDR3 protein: CASSPLGYSSYEQYF; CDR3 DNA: TGTGCCAGCAGCCCCTTGGGGTATAGCTCCTACGAGCAGTACTTC
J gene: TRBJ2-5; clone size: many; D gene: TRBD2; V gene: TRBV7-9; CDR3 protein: CASSRGTSGQETQYF; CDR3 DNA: TGTGCCAGCAGTCGAGGGACTAGCGGACAAGAGACCCAGTACTTC
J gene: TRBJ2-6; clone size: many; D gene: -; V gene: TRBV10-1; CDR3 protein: CASSVHGEWGSGANVLTF; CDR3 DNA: TGCGCCAGCAGTGTACACGGGGAATGGGGCTCTGGGGCCAACGTCCTGACTTTC
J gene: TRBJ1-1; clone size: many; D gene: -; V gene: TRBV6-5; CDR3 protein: CASSYEGGTEAFF; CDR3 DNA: TGTGCCAGCAGTTACGAGGGGGGCACTGAAGCTTTCTTT
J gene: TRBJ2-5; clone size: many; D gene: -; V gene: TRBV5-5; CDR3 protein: CASSFLASQETQYF; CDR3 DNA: TGTGCCAGCAGCTTCCTAGCGAGCCAAGAGACCCAGTACTTC
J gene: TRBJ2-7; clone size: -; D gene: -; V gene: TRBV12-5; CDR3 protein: CASGGERAFSYEQYF; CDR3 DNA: TGTGCTAGTGGCGGGGAGCGGGCCTTCTCCTACGAGCAGTACTTC
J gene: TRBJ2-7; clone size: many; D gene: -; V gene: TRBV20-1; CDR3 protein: CSAIRGSSSYEQYF; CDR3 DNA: TGCAGTGCTATTAGGGGCTCCAGCTCCTACGAGCAGTACTTC
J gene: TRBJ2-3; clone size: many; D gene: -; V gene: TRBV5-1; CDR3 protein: CASSLGGPPSTDTQYF; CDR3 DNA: TGCGCCAGCAGCTTGGGGGGCCCACCCTCCACAGATACGCAGTATTTT
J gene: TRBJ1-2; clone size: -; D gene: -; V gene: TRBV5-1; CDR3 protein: CASSLAAGFGYTF; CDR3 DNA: TGCGCCAGCAGCTTGGCCGCAGGGTTCGGCTACACCTTC
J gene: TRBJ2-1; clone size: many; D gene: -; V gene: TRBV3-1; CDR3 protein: CASSHDRLPRNNEQFF; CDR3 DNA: TGTGCCAGCAGCCACGATAGACTACCTCGTAACAATGAGCAGTTCTTC
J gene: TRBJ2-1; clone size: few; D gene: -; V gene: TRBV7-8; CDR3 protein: CASSFLGEPYNEQFF; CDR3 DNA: TGTGCCAGCAGCTTTTTAGGAGAACCCTACAATGAGCAGTTCTTC
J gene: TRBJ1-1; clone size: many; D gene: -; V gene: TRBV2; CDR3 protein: CASSAYEGAAEAFF; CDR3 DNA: TGTGCCAGCAGTGCATACGAGGGTGCCGCTGAAGCTTTCTTT
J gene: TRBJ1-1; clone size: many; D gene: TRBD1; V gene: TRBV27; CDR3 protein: CASSLGQALMNTEAFF; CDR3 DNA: TGTGCCAGCAGTCTTGGACAGGCACTCATGAACACTGAAGCTTTCTTT
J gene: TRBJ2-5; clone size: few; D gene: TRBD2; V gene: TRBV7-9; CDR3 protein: CASSEVLAGKETQYF; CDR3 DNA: TGTGCCAGCAGCGAAGTGCTAGCGGGCAAAGAGACCCAGTACTTC
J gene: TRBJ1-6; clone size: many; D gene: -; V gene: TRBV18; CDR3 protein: CATSPGVNSPLHF; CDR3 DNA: TGTGCCACCTCGCCGGGAGTTAATTCACCCCTCCACTTT
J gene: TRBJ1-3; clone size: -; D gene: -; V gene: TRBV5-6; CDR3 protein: CASSFGQAGNTIYF; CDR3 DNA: TGTGCCAGCAGCTTCGGACAAGCTGGAAACACCATATATTTT
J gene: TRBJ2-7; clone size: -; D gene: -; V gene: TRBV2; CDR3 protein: CASSGVGYSEQYF; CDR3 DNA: TGTGCCAGCAGTGGGGTTGGGTACTCCGAGCAGTACTTC
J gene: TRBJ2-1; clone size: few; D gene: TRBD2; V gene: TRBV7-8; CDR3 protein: CASSWTSAFLGYNEQFF; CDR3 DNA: TGTGCCAGCAGCTGGACTAGCGCCTTCCTCGGATACAATGAGCAGTTCTTC